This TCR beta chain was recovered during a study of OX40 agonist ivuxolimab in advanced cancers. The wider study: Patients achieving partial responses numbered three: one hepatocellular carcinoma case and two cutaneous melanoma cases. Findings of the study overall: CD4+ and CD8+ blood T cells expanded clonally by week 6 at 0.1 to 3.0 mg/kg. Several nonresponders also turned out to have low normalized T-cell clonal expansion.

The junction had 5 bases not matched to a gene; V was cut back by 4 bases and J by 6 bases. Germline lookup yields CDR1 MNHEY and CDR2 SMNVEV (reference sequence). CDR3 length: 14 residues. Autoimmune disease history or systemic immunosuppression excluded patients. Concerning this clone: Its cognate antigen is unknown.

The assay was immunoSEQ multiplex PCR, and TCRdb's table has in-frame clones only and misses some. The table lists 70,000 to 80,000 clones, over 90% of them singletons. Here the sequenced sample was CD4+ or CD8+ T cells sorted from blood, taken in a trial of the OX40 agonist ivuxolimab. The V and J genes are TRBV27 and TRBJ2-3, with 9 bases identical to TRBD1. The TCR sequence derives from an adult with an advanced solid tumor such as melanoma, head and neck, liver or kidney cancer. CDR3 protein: CASSYGTGIDTQYF. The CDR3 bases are TGTGCCAGCAGTTATGGGACAGGGATCGATACGCAGTATTTT.